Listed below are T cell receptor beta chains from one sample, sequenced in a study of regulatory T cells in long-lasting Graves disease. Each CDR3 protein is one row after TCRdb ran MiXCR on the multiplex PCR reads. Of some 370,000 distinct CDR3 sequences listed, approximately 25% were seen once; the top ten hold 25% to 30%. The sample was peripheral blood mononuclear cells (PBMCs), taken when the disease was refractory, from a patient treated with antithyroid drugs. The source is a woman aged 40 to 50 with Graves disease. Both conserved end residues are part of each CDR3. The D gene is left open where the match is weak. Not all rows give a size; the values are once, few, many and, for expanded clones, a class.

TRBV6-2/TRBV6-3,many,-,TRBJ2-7,CASSWVRGLYEQYF,TGTGCCAGCAGTTGGGTTCGGGGGTTGTACGAGCAGTACTTC
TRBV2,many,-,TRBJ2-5,CASSQGRITSSTETQYF,TGTGCCAGCAGCCAAGGACGGATCACCTCCTCCACGGAGACCCAGTACTTC
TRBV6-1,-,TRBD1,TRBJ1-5,CASAPSQGGGQPQHF,TGTGCCAGCGCTCCCTCACAGGGGGGGGGTCAGCCCCAGCATTTT
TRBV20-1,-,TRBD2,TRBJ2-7,CSARDRGGGTYEQYF,TGCAGTGCTAGAGATCGTGGCGGGGGTACCTACGAGCAGTACTTC
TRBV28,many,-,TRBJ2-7,CASSQAPDNEQYF,TGTGCCAGCAGCCAGGCACCAGACAACGAGCAGTACTTC
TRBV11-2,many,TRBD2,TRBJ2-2,CASSFLGGRADRTGELFF,TGTGCCAGCAGCTTCCTGGGCGGGAGGGCCGATCGGACCGGGGAGCTGTTTTTT
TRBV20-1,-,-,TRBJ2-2,CSANWGGAGTGELFF,TGCAGTGCTAATTGGGGGGGCGCAGGCACCGGGGAGCTGTTTTTT
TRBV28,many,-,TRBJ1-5,CASSLRTDYNQPQHF,TGTGCCAGCAGTTTGAGGACGGACTACAATCAGCCCCAGCATTTT
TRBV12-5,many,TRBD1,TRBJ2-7,CASGFQKGTGHYEQYF,TGTGCTAGTGGTTTCCAAAAGGGGACAGGACACTACGAGCAGTACTTC
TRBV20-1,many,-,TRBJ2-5,CSARHWGRAQETQYF,TGCAGTGCTAGACACTGGGGTCGAGCTCAAGAGACCCAGTACTTC
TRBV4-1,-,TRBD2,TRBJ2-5,CASSQLPFLAGGKETQYF,TGCGCCAGCAGCCAACTTCCCTTCCTAGCGGGGGGGAAAGAGACCCAGTACTTC
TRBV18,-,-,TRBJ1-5,CASSPNRQAGNQPQHF,TGTGCCAGCTCACCAAATCGGCAGGCGGGAAATCAGCCCCAGCATTTT
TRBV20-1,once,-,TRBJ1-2,CSARPGRQYGYTF,TGCAGTGCTAGACCGGGACGCCAGTATGGCTACACCTTC
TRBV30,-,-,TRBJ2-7,CALHRSPQREQYF,TGTGCCCTCCATCGGAGTCCCCAACGCGAGCAGTACTTC
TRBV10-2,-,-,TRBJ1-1,CASSESPWMDSLNTEAFF,TGCGCCAGCAGTGAGTCGCCGTGGATGGACAGCCTGAACACTGAAGCTTTCTTT
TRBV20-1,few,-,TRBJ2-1,CSASWGGPYNEQFF,TGCAGTGCTAGTTGGGGCGGTCCCTACAATGAGCAGTTCTTC
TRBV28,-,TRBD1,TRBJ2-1,CASSLTGGDWNEQFF,TGTGCCAGCAGCTTGACAGGGGGCGATTGGAATGAGCAGTTCTTC
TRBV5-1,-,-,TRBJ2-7,CASSWNRFYSYEQYF,TGCGCCAGCAGCTGGAACAGGTTTTACTCCTACGAGCAGTACTTC
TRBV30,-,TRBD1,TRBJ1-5,CAWSEERRQGARPQHF,TGTGCCTGGAGTGAAGAGCGGAGACAGGGGGCAAGGCCCCAGCATTTT
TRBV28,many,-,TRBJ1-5,CASSSPGHRFGNQPQHF,TGTGCCAGCAGTTCTCCCGGACATCGGTTCGGCAATCAGCCCCAGCATTTT
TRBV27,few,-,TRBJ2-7,CARKRGYEQYF,TGTGCCAGGAAGCGCGGCTACGAGCAGTACTTC
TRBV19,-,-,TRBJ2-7,CATSTASYEQYF,TGTGCCACTTCGACCGCCTCCTACGAGCAGTACTTC
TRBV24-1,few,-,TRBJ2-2,CATSDLTPGHGGELFF,TGTGCCACCAGTGACCTAACCCCGGGGCACGGCGGGGAGCTGTTTTTT
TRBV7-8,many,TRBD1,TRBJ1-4,CASSMTGYNEKLFF,TGTGCCAGCAGCATGACAGGGTACAATGAAAAACTGTTTTTT
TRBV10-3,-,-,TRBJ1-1,CASKDRQIRPNTEAFF,TGTGCCAGCAAAGATCGGCAGATAAGACCTAACACTGAAGCTTTCTTT
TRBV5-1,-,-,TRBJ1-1,CASSPLRDTLNTEAFF,TGCGCCAGCAGCCCTCTCCGGGACACCTTGAACACTGAAGCTTTCTTT
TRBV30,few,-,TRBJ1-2,CAWSRATLANYGYTF,TGTGCCTGGAGTAGAGCGACTCTAGCTAACTATGGCTACACCTTC
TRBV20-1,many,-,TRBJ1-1,CSARRRQPIMNTEAFF,TGCAGTGCTAGAAGAAGGCAGCCGATCATGAACACTGAAGCTTTCTTT
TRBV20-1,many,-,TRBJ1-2,CSAGIGGAGGYTF,TGCAGTGCTGGGATCGGGGGGGCTGGTGGCTACACCTTC
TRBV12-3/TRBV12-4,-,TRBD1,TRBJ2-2,CASSRGQGVTGELFF,TGTGCCAGCAGTCGAGGACAGGGGGTCACCGGGGAGCTGTTTTTT
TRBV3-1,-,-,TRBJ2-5,CASSQRKRETQYF,TGTGCCAGCAGCCAAAGAAAACGAGAGACCCAGTACTTC
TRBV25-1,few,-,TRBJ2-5,CASSDPSFPQYF,TGTGCCAGCAGTGACCCCTCATTTCCCCAGTACTTC
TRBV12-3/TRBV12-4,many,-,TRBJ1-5,CASSRHPVNQPQHF,TGTGCCAGCAGCCGGCACCCAGTCAATCAGCCCCAGCATTTT
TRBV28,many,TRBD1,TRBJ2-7,CASSETGTAHSYEQYF,TGTGCCAGCAGTGAAACCGGGACAGCGCATTCCTACGAGCAGTACTTC
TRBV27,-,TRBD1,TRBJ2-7,CASSHSQGEVGYEQYF,TGTGCCAGCAGTCATTCACAGGGGGAAGTGGGTTACGAGCAGTACTTC
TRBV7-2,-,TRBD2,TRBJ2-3,CASSPTKREGTDTQYF,TGTGCCAGCAGCCCAACCAAGCGGGAGGGGACAGATACGCAGTATTTT
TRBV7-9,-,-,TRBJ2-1,CASSDFQSGEQFF,TGTGCCAGCAGCGACTTCCAATCCGGTGAGCAGTTCTTC
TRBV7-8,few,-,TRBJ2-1,CASDSWPYQYNEQFF,TGTGCCAGCGACTCTTGGCCCTATCAATACAATGAGCAGTTCTTC
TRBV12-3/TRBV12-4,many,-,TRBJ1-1,CASSLIAGGEFF,TGTGCCAGCAGTTTGATTGCAGGAGGGGAGTTCTTT
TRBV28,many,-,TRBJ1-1,CASSLSYWTANRNVTFF,TGTGCCAGCAGTTTATCCTACTGGACAGCGAATCGGAACGTTACTTTCTTT
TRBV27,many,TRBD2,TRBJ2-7,CASSFGGGGAQNF,TGTGCCAGCAGTTTTGGGGGGGGTGGGGCGCAGAACTTC